This TCR beta chain was retrieved from a study of T cells after posttransplantation cyclophosphamide. Whole-study results and caveats: Later post-transplant blood repertoires were often dominated by donor CD8+ memory clones. Blood and skin or GI T cell repertoires showed limited TRB overlap. Recipient CMV seropositivity and CMV reactivation strongly tracked TRB clonality.

Concerning this clone: Antigen unknown.

This table comes from immunoSEQ multiplex PCR, and its TCRdb copy is limited to in-frame clones, with some not included. The table has 5,000 to 6,000 clones, 60% to 80% seen once. Busulfan-fludarabine conditioning, marrow transplant, and cyclophosphamide on days +3 and +4 were administered. V lost 1 base to trimming and J lost 4 bases, with 13 bases between them. The CDR3 has 15 amino acids. Looked up from germline, CDR1 is SGHVS and CDR2 is FQNEAQ. The sequence was obtained from a male patient aged 60-69 years who received an allogeneic stem cell transplant from an unrelated donor, was CMV-positive, and had no GVHD. The graft donor may be the source of some T cells. Sequenced here: PBMCs, sampled after allogeneic stem cell transplant with posttransplant cyclophosphamide. The chain joins TRBV7-8 to TRBJ1-2; D call uncertain. As DNA, the CDR3 is TGTGCCAGCAGCTTAGTTCGCAGCGGCGGCTATGGCTACACCTTC. Residues: CASSLVRSGGYGYTF.